The 10 T cell receptor beta chains below were found in one sample sequenced in a study of cytomegalovirus exposure and HLA in healthy donors. Assay used: immunoSEQ multiplex PCR; TCRdb lists only in-frame clones, some missing. The table records under 250,000 clones, roughly 84% of them present only once. What was sequenced was PBMCs. Receptor source: a woman between 18 and 29 years old in good health and CMV-seropositive.

The V gene is TRBV7-9, the J gene TRBJ2-3; 9 nucleotides align to TRBD1. Germline lookup yields CDR1 SEHNR and CDR2 FQNEAQ (reference sequence). Trimming at V came to 3 bases and at J to 1 base, leaving 2 bases not matched to a gene. The CDR3 extends over 15 amino acids. The CDR3 protein is CASSFGDRGTDTQYF. The CDR3 DNA sequence: TGTGCCAGCAGCTTCGGGGACAGGGGCACAGATACGCAGTATTTT.

The chain combines TRBV18 with TRBJ2-1, with TRBD1 matching over 11 bases. Germline CDR1 reads KGHSH; CDR2 reads LQKENI. This CDR3 is built from 14 residues. Unmatched junction bases numbered 2, after V lost 4 bases and J lost 6 bases. The CDR3: CASSLGQGGNEQFF. CDR3 nucleotide sequence: TGTGCCAGCTCACTGGGACAGGGGGGCAATGAGCAGTTCTTC. The variable domain in full, completed from reference TRBV18 and TRBJ2-1, reads NAGVMQNPRHLVRRRGQEARLRCSPMKGHSHVYWYRQLPEEGLKFMVYLQKENIIDESGMPKERFSAEFPKEGPSILRIQQVVRGDSAAYFCASSLGQGGNEQFFGPGTRLTVL.

The chain joins TRBV19 to TRBJ2-2; D may be TRBD1 (5 bases). The germline V gene has CDR1 LNHDA and CDR2 SQIVND (reference sequence). The CDR3 has 16 amino acids. The V gene lost 5 bases and the J gene lost 5 bases, with 18 bases spanning the gap. The CDR3 DNA reads as TGTGCCAGTAGTCCCCCCGGACAAGAGAGTACCGGGGAGCTGTTTTTT. Amino acids: CASSPPGQESTGELFF.

This chain links TRBV13 with TRBJ1-1, with 11 bases aligning to TRBD1. The germline gives CDR1 PRHDT, CDR2 FYEKMQ (reference sequence). This CDR3 spans 14 amino acids. With V trimmed by 2 bases and J by 7 bases, 3 bases remained unmatched. CDR3 coding DNA: TGTGCCAGCAGCTTATGGGACAGGGGGAGTGAAGCTTTCTTT. Amino acid sequence: CASSLWDRGSEAFF. The complete variable domain, with remaining parts taken from reference TRBV13 and TRBJ1-1, reads AAGVIQSPRHLIKEKRETATLKCYPIPRHDTVYWYQQGPGQDPQFLISFYEKMQSDKGSIPDRFSAQQFSDYHSELNMSSLELGDSALYFCASSLWDRGSEAFFGQGTRLTVV.

CDR3 loop: CATRLEWGEKEQYF. In DNA, the CDR3 is TGCGCCACCCGCCTGGAGTGGGGGGAAAAGGAGCAGTACTTC. The V gene is TRBV4-1, the J gene TRBJ2-7; possible D gene TRBD2, 6 bases. The germline V and J ends were trimmed by 10 bases and 7 bases, with 23 bases remaining between them. CDR3 length: 14 amino acids. Germline lookup yields CDR1 MGHRA and CDR2 YSYEKL.

This clone was observed many times. The V gene is TRBV28, the J gene TRBJ2-2; D possibly corresponds to TRBD2 (6 bases). Germline loops: CDR1 MDHEN, CDR2 SYDVKM. The CDR3 loop spans 15 amino acids. The ends were cut back, 6 bases at V and 1 base at J, with 12 bases in the middle. For the CDR3, the DNA is TGTGCCAGCAGGCTGCTAGCGCTGAACACCGGGGAGCTGTTTTTT. It specifies CASRLLALNTGELFF.

This chain joins TRBV4-1 and TRBJ2-7, with 7 bases aligning to TRBD2. There are 15 residues in the CDR3. The germline V gene encodes CDR1 MGHRA and CDR2 YSYEKL. V was pared by 0 bases and J by 7 bases, with 9 bases of the junction left unmatched. This CDR3 reads CASSQDSGRGDEQYF. The CDR3 nucleotides are TGCGCCAGCAGCCAAGATTCGGGGAGGGGCGATGAGCAGTACTTC.

The chain carries TRBV5-4 and TRBJ2-2, with TRBD2 identical over 7 bases. V shed 0 bases, J shed 0 bases, and the junction held 5 bases outside the gene matches. Germline CDR1 reads SGHNT; CDR2 reads YYREEE (reference sequence). CDR3 length equals 17 residues. DNA of the CDR3: TGTGCCAGCAGCTTGGGCCCCCGGGGGGCGAACACCGGGGAGCTGTTTTTT. Translated: CASSLGPRGANTGELFF. Drawing the rest from reference TRBV5-4 and TRBJ2-2, the complete variable domain is ETGVTQSPTHLIKTRGQQVTLRCSSQSGHNTVSWYQQALGQGPQFIFQYYREEENGRGNFPPRFSGLQFPNYSSELNVNALELDDSALYLCASSLGPRGANTGELFFGEGSRLTVL.

This clone was counted only a few times. The chain employs TRBV10-3 and TRBJ1-1; D not resolved. Germline V gene sequence: CDR1 ENHRY, CDR2 SYGVKD. Trimming shortened V by 3 bases and J by 5 bases, and 7 bases separated the two germline ends. CDR3 size: 12 residues. The CDR3 coding sequence is TGTGCCATCAGTGATGGAGGGACTGAAGCTTTCTTT. Protein sequence: CAISDGGTEAFF.

The V and J genes are TRBV4-1 and TRBJ1-3; D may be TRBD1 (6 bases). In germline, CDR1 is MGHRA, CDR2 YSYEKL. V gave up 1 base and J gave up 3 bases, with 13 bases separating them. The CDR3 loop spans 16 amino acids. In DNA, the CDR3 is TGCGCCAGCAGCCAAGGCTGGGGGGGGCTTGGAAACACCATATATTTT. Translated, it gives CASSQGWGGLGNTIYF.